The 23 T cell receptor beta chains in this list originate from one sample, sequenced in a study of OX40 agonist ivuxolimab in advanced cancers. Here immunoSEQ multiplex PCR was the method, and the copy in TCRdb shows in-frame clones only, minus some. The sample lists roughly 60,000 clones; around 80% were seen once. The sequencing used CD4+ or CD8+ T cells sorted from blood, collected in a trial of the OX40 agonist ivuxolimab. The receptors shown here come from an adult with an advanced solid tumor such as melanoma, head and neck, liver or kidney cancer.

The chain recombines TRBV7-3 with TRBJ1-3, with D perhaps TRBD1 (6 bases). With 2 bases removed from V and 2 bases from J, the gap between germline ends came to 19 bases. Per germline, CDR1 SGHTA and CDR2 FQGTGA. CDR3 length: 18 residues. The DNA of the CDR3 is TGTGCCAGCAGCTTACAGGGGCTCTCAAGTAAAACTGGAAACACCATATATTTT. This gives the protein CASSLQGLSSKTGNTIYF.

The CDR3 DNA sequence: TGTGCCAGCACCCAAATGACAGGATTAACCTACGAGCAGTACTTC. Protein product: CASTQMTGLTYEQYF. The V call is TRBV28, the J call TRBJ2-7; possible D gene TRBD1, 6 bases. V was trimmed by 7 bases and J by 2 bases, leaving 18 bases between them. This CDR3 comprises 15 residues. Germline V CDR1 and CDR2: MDHEN, SYDVKM.

The chain joins TRBV6-6 to TRBJ2-3; 8 nucleotides agree with TRBD2. CDR1 and CDR2 (germline): MNHNY, SVGAGI (reference sequence). The CDR3 length is 13 residues. Trimming at V came to 7 bases and at J to 4 bases, leaving 4 bases not matched to a gene. The CDR3 here is CASILAVADTQYF. The CDR3 DNA is TGTGCCAGCATACTAGCGGTCGCAGATACGCAGTATTTT.

V usage is TRBV7-8 and J usage is TRBJ2-5; D unresolved. The CDR3 is 13 amino acids. V lost 3 bases and J lost 5, with 10 bases in between. In germline, CDR1 is SGHVS, CDR2 FQNEAQ. CDR3 sequence reads: CASSLIPGETQYF. The CDR3 DNA reads TGTGCCAGCAGCTTGATACCCGGGGAGACCCAGTACTTC.

The V and J genes are TRBV29-1 and TRBJ1-1; the D gene is possibly TRBD1 (5 bases). The germline CDR1 and CDR2 sequences are SQVTM and ANQGSEA. The CDR3 sequence is 16 residues long. Deletions cut 6 bases from V and 0 bases from J, with 20 bases between. CDR3 nucleotides: TGCAGCGTCTACAGGACCTCACGGCAAATGAACACTGAAGCTTTCTTT. Its translation is CSVYRTSRQMNTEAFF.

This clone was seen just once. The chain has TRBV5-6 and TRBJ2-7, with D possibly matching TRBD1 (6 bases). CDR1 is SGHDT and CDR2 is YYEEEE in the germline V gene. Trimming removed 4 bases from V and 0 bases from J, with 11 bases in between. The CDR3 has 14 amino acids. This chain's CDR3 is CASSSRTASYEQYF. CDR3 coding DNA: TGTGCCAGCAGCAGTCGGACAGCCTCCTACGAGCAGTACTTC.

This chain links TRBV5-6 with TRBJ2-7, with D possibly TRBD1 on 6 matching bases. V lost 0 bases, J lost 0 bases, and 13 bases lay in between. Germline CDR1 reads SGHDT; CDR2 reads YYEEEE. This CDR3 has 16 residues. CDR3 sequence: CASSLGPGQSSYEQYF. CDR3 nucleotides: TGTGCCAGCAGCTTGGGTCCCGGACAGAGCTCCTACGAGCAGTACTTC.

V usage is TRBV18 and J usage is TRBJ2-1, with 7 nucleotides matching TRBD2. Germline CDR1 reads KGHSH; CDR2 reads LQKENI. V was pared by 6 bases and J by 0 bases, with 8 bases of the junction left unmatched. The CDR3 contains 16 residues. The CDR3 DNA follows: TGTGCCAGCTCGCCCCTCGGGGGGAGCTCCTACAATGAGCAGTTCTTC. This encodes CASSPLGGSSYNEQFF.

This clone appeared once. This chain links TRBV28 with TRBJ1-5; TRBD1 is a possible D gene (5 bases). The CDR3 loop spans 16 amino acids. V shed 1 base and J shed 4 bases, with 14 bases lying between them. Germline CDR1 reads MDHEN; CDR2 reads SYDVKM. The CDR3 nucleotides are TGTGCCAGCAGTTTATCAATCGGGGGGGGTAATCAGCCCCAGCATTTT. Encoded protein: CASSLSIGGGNQPQHF.

The V and J genes are TRBV6-6 and TRBJ2-5, with TRBD2 matching over 8 bases. The CDR3 extends over 14 amino acids. The germline V gene has CDR1 MNHNY and CDR2 SVGAGI (reference sequence). The V gene end was trimmed by 2 bases and the J gene end by 7 bases; junction bases not matched to a gene: 6. CDR3 loop: CASSYGLAYVTQYF. CDR3 DNA: TGTGCCAGCAGTTACGGACTAGCTTATGTGACCCAGTACTTC.

V is TRBV7-3 and J is TRBJ2-1, with a tentative D call TRBD2 (5 bases). CDR3 length equals 15 residues. The germline CDR1 and CDR2 sequences are SGHTA and FQGTGA. V lost 5 bases, J lost 0 bases, and 11 bases lay in between. The CDR3 coding sequence is TGTGCCAGCAGCCCCTCTGGAGGCTCCTACAATGAGCAGTTCTTC. Amino acids: CASSPSGGSYNEQFF.

The chain links TRBV5-1 to TRBJ1-2; D remains ambiguous. Trimming cost V 0 bases and J 0 bases, with 9 bases left between them. There are 15 residues in the CDR3. Germline V lookup: CDR1 SGHRS, CDR2 YFSETQ. CDR3 residues: CASSLGGYANYGYTF. The CDR3 DNA reads as TGCGCCAGCAGCTTGGGTGGGTATGCTAACTATGGCTACACCTTC.

The J gene is TRBJ1-1, the V gene TRBV28, with TRBD1 as a possible D gene (6 bases). Germline V gives CDR1 MDHEN, CDR2 SYDVKM. The V end lost 6 bases, the J end lost 3 bases, and 14 bases lay between the germline ends. The CDR3 contains 14 residues. Here the CDR3 reads CASRIQGRDTEAFF. Here the CDR3 DNA reads TGTGCCAGCAGGATACAGGGCAGGGACACTGAAGCTTTCTTT.

The chain recombines TRBV5-1 with TRBJ2-5; the D call may be TRBD1 or TRBD2 (5 bases each). V lost 4 bases and J 1 base, leaving 11 bases between the germline ends. The CDR3 is 14 residues long. Per germline, CDR1 SGHRS and CDR2 YFSETQ. The CDR3 here is CASSPPGTQETQYF. Written as DNA, the CDR3 is TGCGCCAGCAGCCCTCCGGGGACCCAAGAGACCCAGTACTTC.

The rearrangement links TRBV6-6 to TRBJ1-3; D gene unclear. V lost 0 bases and J lost 4, with 7 bases in between. This CDR3 spans 14 amino acids. Germline assignment: CDR1 MNHNY and CDR2 SVGAGI (reference sequence). The CDR3 nucleotides are TGTGCCAGCAGTTACTCGGGATTCGGAAACACCATATATTTT. Amino acid sequence: CASSYSGFGNTIYF.

The V gene is TRBV29-1, the J gene TRBJ2-7; 8 bases map to TRBD1. Germline loops: CDR1 SQVTM, CDR2 ANQGSEA. The V and J ends lost 6 bases and 5 bases, in that order; junction bases with no gene match: 9. CDR3 length: 13 amino acids. CDR3 region: CSVHRDRNNEQYF. As DNA, the CDR3 is TGCAGCGTGCACCGGGACAGGAACAACGAGCAGTACTTC.

The chain joins TRBV7-6 to TRBJ1-2; D is unresolved. Germline V lookup: CDR1 SGHVS, CDR2 FNYEAQ. This CDR3 is built from 12 residues. V lost 5 bases and J 8 bases, leaving 12 bases between the germline ends. The CDR3 loop reads CASSNFKEGYTF. The CDR3 bases are TGTGCCAGCAGCAACTTTAAGGAGGGCTACACCTTC.

The chain employs TRBV14 and TRBJ2-1, with 10 bases fitting TRBD2. Trimming took 4 bases from V and 3 from J; bases not matched to a gene: 3. The CDR3 totals 15 residues. Per the germline V gene, CDR1 is SGHDN and CDR2 is FVKESK. The CDR3 nucleotides read TGTGCCAGCAGCCCCGGGACTAGCGTCTACAATGAGCAGTTCTTC. This translates into CASSPGTSVYNEQFF.

The rearrangement links TRBV5-5 to TRBJ1-2; the D is unclear. The CDR3 contains 16 residues. V was clipped by 0 bases and J by 6 bases, with 18 bases between them. Germline V CDR1 and CDR2: SGHKS, YYEKEE (reference sequence). The DNA of the CDR3 is TGTGCCAGCAGCTTGGCCTGGGGAGGGATAGGGCATGGCTACACCTTC. As protein: CASSLAWGGIGHGYTF.

V and J are TRBV5-4 and TRBJ2-5; D gene unclear. Germline V gene lookup returns CDR1 SGHNT and CDR2 YYREEE (reference sequence). Trimming shortened V by 4 bases and J by 7 bases, and 17 bases separated the two germline ends. CDR3 size: 14 residues. The CDR3 protein is CASSPLGKNATQYF. CDR3 DNA: TGTGCCAGCAGCCCACTGGGTAAAAACGCGACCCAGTACTTC.

The chain recombines TRBV27 with TRBJ2-5, with TRBD1 identical over 9 bases. The length of the CDR3 is 14 residues. V trimming: 3 bases; J trimming: 7 bases; junction bases outside the gene matches: 6. In germline, CDR1 is MNHEY, CDR2 SMNVEV (reference sequence). The DNA for the CDR3 is TGTGCCAGCAGTTTTAAGGACAGGGGAGCGACCCAGTACTTC. This translates into CASSFKDRGATQYF.

J is TRBJ1-6 and V is TRBV28; no definite D call. Germline CDR1 and CDR2: MDHEN and SYDVKM. The ends were cut back, 3 bases at V and 3 bases at J, with 12 bases in the middle. The CDR3 has 16 residues. The CDR3 coding sequence is TGTGCCAGCAGTTTTTCGCGTGGCAACTATAATTCACCCCTCCACTTT. Its protein is CASSFSRGNYNSPLHF. Together with reference TRBV28 and TRBJ1-6, the CDR3 gives the full variable domain: DVKVTQSSRYLVKRTGEKVFLECVQDMDHENMFWYRQDPGLGLRLIYFSYDVKMKEKGDIPEGYSVSREKKERFSLILESASTNQTSMYLCASSFSRGNYNSPLHFGNGTRLTVT.

The chain employs TRBV5-1 and TRBJ2-2; weak D call: TRBD2 (5 bases). V lost 0 bases and J 3 bases, leaving 9 bases between the germline ends. This CDR3 spans 15 amino acids. CDR1 and CDR2 (germline): SGHRS, YFSETQ. The CDR3 coding sequence is TGCGCCAGCAGCTTGGGGGGAGTACACACCGGGGAGCTGTTTTTT. Encoded protein: CASSLGGVHTGELFF. The complete variable domain, with remaining parts taken from reference TRBV5-1 and TRBJ2-2, reads KAGVTQTPRYLIKTRGQQVTLSCSPISGHRSVSWYQQTPGQGLQFLFEYFSETQRNKGNFPGRFSGRQFSNSRSEMNVSTLELGDSALYLCASSLGGVHTGELFFGEGSRLTVL.